Presented here are 10 T cell receptor beta chains from one specimen sequenced in a study of blood T cell repertoires in COVID-19. Assay: immunoSEQ multiplex PCR; the TCRdb copy retains only in-frame clones and omits some. This sample carries 40,000 or so clones, around 90% of them seen once, and the ten largest clones take about 25%. Source material: peripheral blood. Source of these receptors: a man in his 60s with active or convalescent COVID-19.

The CDR3 reads CASSLEGRGYTEAFF. The CDR3 DNA reads TGTGCCAGCAGCTTAGAGGGCAGGGGCTACACTGAAGCTTTCTTT. The chain couples TRBV7-2 to TRBJ1-1; D might be TRBD1 (6 bases). Germline-derived CDR1 and CDR2 are SGHTA and FQGNSA. The V gene lost 1 base and the J gene lost 3 bases, with 12 bases spanning the gap. The CDR3 extends over 15 amino acids.

The gene calls are TRBV30 and TRBJ1-5; 9 bases align to TRBD1. Germline V gene data show CDR1 as GTSNPN and CDR2 as SVGIG (reference sequence). This CDR3 has 15 amino acids. The trim removed 2 bases at V and 5 bases at J, leaving 7 bases unmatched. This CDR3 is CAWSIGGQGDQPQHF. In nucleotides, the CDR3 is TGTGCCTGGAGTATCGGGGGACAGGGTGATCAGCCCCAGCATTTT.

The chain uses TRBV10-1 and TRBJ1-5; TRBD1 matches at 9 bases. Trimming at V came to 8 bases and at J to 1 base, leaving 24 bases not matched to a gene. The CDR3 is made up of 21 amino acids. Germline-derived CDR1 and CDR2 are WNHNN and SYGVQD (reference sequence). The CDR3 reads CASRNVYGTGPPRGSNQPQHF. The CDR3 coding sequence is TGCGCCAGCCGCAACGTATACGGGACAGGGCCCCCAAGGGGGAGCAATCAGCCCCAGCATTTT.

This chain uses TRBV19 with TRBJ1-4, with no clear D. The ends were cut back, 5 bases at V and 0 bases at J, with 10 bases in the middle. CDR1 and CDR2 from the germline V gene are LNHDA and SQIVND (reference sequence). The CDR3 runs to 15 residues. The CDR3 loop is CASSYRRATNEKLFF. CDR3 bases: TGTGCCAGTAGTTACAGACGAGCAACTAATGAAAAACTGTTTTTT. The full variable domain, with the rest looked up from reference TRBV19 and TRBJ1-4, is DGGITQSPKYLFRKEGQNVTLSCEQNLNHDAMYWYRQDPGQGLRLIYYSQIVNDFQKGDIAEGYSVSREKKESFPLTVTSAQKNPTAFYLCASSYRRATNEKLFFGSGTQLSVL.

The J gene is TRBJ2-2, the V gene TRBV11-2, with D maybe TRBD2 (6 bases). The CDR3 is 15 amino acids. CDR1 SGHAT and CDR2 FQNNGV come from the germline V gene. V was trimmed by 1 base and J by 0 bases, leaving 6 bases between them. CDR3 sequence reads: CASSLGTTNTGELFF. DNA for the CDR3: TGTGCCAGCAGCTTAGGGACTACGAACACCGGGGAGCTGTTTTTT.

The J gene is TRBJ2-1, the V gene TRBV12-3 or TRBV12-4; a possible D gene is TRBD2 (6 bases). The ends were cut back, 5 bases at V and 4 bases at J, with 9 bases in the middle. CDR3 length: 13 amino acids. The CDR3 DNA sequence: TGTGCCAGCAGTGGGACTTTTTACAATGAGCAGTTCTTC. It specifies CASSGTFYNEQFF.

The CDR3 DNA follows: TGTGCCAGCAGCAAGAAGCCCTCTGTCCTAGCTTACAATGAGCAGTTCTTC. Translation: CASSKKPSVLAYNEQFF. The chain joins TRBV21-1 to TRBJ2-1; whether TRBD2, the table's D call, matches the DNA was not checked. TRBV21-1 is assigned pseudogene status. This CDR3 contains 17 residues.

The rearrangement joins TRBV27 to TRBJ1-2, with 8 bases lining up with TRBD1. V lost 2 bases and J lost 7; bases outside the gene matches: 15. The CDR3 covers 17 residues. Germline CDR1 and CDR2: MNHEY and SMNVEV (reference sequence). CDR3 protein: CASSLTGTGTSLGGYTF. Written as DNA, the CDR3 is TGTGCCAGCAGTTTAACCGGGACAGGAACCTCCCTTGGTGGCTACACCTTC.

In this sample, this clone turned up once. This chain links TRBV3-1 (or the pseudogene TRBV3-2) with TRBJ2-5, with TRBD1 as a possible D gene (6 bases). The ends were cut back, 2 bases at V and 1 base at J, with 11 bases in the middle. Germline V CDR1 and CDR2: LGHDT, YNNKEL (reference sequence). This CDR3 has 15 residues. CDR3 residues: CASSQIGQSQETQYF. Written as DNA, the CDR3 is TGTGCCAGCAGCCAAATAGGACAGTCCCAAGAGACCCAGTACTTC.

The chain combines TRBV15 with TRBJ2-2; D gene uncertain. The germline V gene has CDR1 LNHNV and CDR2 YYDKDF (reference sequence). The CDR3 is 14 residues long. Trimming shortened V by 3 bases and J by 12 bases, and 17 bases separated the two germline ends. DNA of the CDR3: TGTGCCACCAGCAGCAGAGAAATGGGCCGGAAGCTGTTTTTT. It is translated as CATSSREMGRKLFF. Based on the CDR3 plus reference TRBV15 and TRBJ2-2, the full variable domain is DAMVIQNPRYQVTQFGKPVTLSCSQTLNHNVMYWYQQKSSQAPKLLFHYYDKDFNNEADTPDNFQSRRPNTSFCFLDIRSPGLGDTAMYLCATSSREMGRKLFFGEGSRLTVL.